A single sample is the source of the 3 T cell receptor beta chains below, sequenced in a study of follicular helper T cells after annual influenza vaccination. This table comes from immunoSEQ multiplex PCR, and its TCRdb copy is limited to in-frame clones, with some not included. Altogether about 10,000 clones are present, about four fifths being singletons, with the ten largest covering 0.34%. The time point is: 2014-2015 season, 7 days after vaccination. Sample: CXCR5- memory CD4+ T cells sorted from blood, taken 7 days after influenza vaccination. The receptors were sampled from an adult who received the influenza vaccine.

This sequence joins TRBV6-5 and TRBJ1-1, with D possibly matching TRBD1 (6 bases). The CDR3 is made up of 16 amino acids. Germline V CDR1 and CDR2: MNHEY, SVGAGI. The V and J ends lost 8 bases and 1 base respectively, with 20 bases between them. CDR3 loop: CASRFWATGSNTEAFF. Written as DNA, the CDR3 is TGTGCCAGCCGTTTTTGGGCGACAGGATCGAACACTGAAGCTTTCTTT.

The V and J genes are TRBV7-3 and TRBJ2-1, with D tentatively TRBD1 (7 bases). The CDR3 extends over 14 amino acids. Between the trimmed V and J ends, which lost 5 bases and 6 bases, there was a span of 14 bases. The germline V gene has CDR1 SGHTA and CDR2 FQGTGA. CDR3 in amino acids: CASSPPGGGNEQFF. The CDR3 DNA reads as TGTGCCAGCAGCCCACCAGGGGGAGGCAATGAGCAGTTCTTC.

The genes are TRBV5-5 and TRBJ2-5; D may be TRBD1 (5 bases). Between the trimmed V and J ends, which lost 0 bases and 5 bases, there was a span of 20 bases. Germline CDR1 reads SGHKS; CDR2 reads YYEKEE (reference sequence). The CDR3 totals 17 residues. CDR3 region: CASSLEGSGNLRETQYF. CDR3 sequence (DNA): TGTGCCAGCAGCTTGGAAGGTTCAGGGAATTTGCGGGAGACCCAGTACTTC.